Presented here are 29 T cell receptor beta chains from one specimen sequenced in a study of shared clonotypes between healthy human individuals. The repertoire was sequenced with immunoSEQ multiplex PCR; TCRdb's copy has only in-frame clones and lacks some. The sample includes roughly 2.6 million clones, more than 80% of them seen just once. The sequenced sample was naive CD4+ T cells sorted from blood. Subset of the sample: CD45RA+ positively selected. Receptor source: a man in his late teens or twenties in good health.

Concerning this clone itself: At the DNA level, this CDR3 is encoded by other sequences in the same sample as well. This sequence joins TRBV5-1 and TRBJ2-6, with a weak D call TRBD1 (6 bases). This CDR3 has 15 amino acids. Trimming removed 2 bases at V and 1 base at J, with 7 bases between. Looked up from germline, CDR1 is SGHRS and CDR2 is YFSETQ. CDR3 in amino acids: CASSLGQSGANVLTF. The CDR3 DNA is TGCGCCAGCAGCTTAGGACAGTCTGGGGCCAACGTCCTGACTTTC.

The chain recombines TRBV4-1 with TRBJ2-7; a possible D gene is TRBD1 (6 bases). V was pared by 5 bases and J by 5 bases, with 19 bases between. The germline gives CDR1 MGHRA, CDR2 YSYEKL. The length of the CDR3 is 15 residues. The CDR3 region is CASSSSPQGRNEQYF. The DNA for the CDR3 is TGCGCCAGCAGCTCCTCCCCACAGGGAAGGAACGAGCAGTACTTC.

A note on this clone: The same CDR3 arises from other DNA sequences in this sample as well. The chain carries TRBV6-1 and TRBJ2-7; TRBD1 is a possible D gene (6 bases). Per the germline V gene, CDR1 is MNHNS and CDR2 is SASEGT. The V end was cut by 5 bases, the J end by 6 bases, with 11 bases between. The CDR3 length is 12 residues. In DNA, the CDR3 is TGTGCCAGCAGTCTCACAGGGTCCGAGCAGTACTTC. Protein product: CASSLTGSEQYF.

Note on this clone: Other nucleotide sequences from this sample produce the same CDR3. This chain connects TRBV6-1 to TRBJ2-7; the match to TRBD2 covers 9 bases. The V segment lost 4 bases and the J segment 2 bases; nucleotides outside the gene matches: 3. This CDR3 contains 14 residues. CDR1 and CDR2 from the germline V gene are MNHNS and SASEGT. The CDR3 nucleotides are TGTGCCAGCAGTGTGGCGGGGGGGCCCTACGAGCAGTACTTC. Its translation: CASSVAGGPYEQYF.

The rearrangement links TRBV27 to TRBJ1-6; D is unclear. Looked up from germline, CDR1 is MNHEY and CDR2 is SMNVEV (reference sequence). This CDR3 comprises 15 residues. V was shortened by 0 bases and J by 11 bases, with 14 bases between the two germline ends. The CDR3 DNA reads TGTGCCAGCAGTTTATCTGCCCCGGTCCCGGCACCCCTCCACTTT. Its protein is CASSLSAPVPAPLHF.

V gene TRBV30 combines with J gene TRBJ1-1; 8 bases map to TRBD1. V was clipped by 5 bases and J by 1 base; unmatched bases: 3. The CDR3 totals 13 residues. The germline V gene encodes CDR1 GTSNPN and CDR2 SVGIG (reference sequence). CDR3 bases: TGTGCCTGGGCAGGGGGCTGGAACACTGAAGCTTTCTTT. Translation gives CAWAGGWNTEAFF.

The chain couples TRBV18 to TRBJ2-1; D remains unclear. In germline, CDR1 is KGHSH, CDR2 LQKENI. V lost 3 bases and J 4 bases, leaving 10 bases between the germline ends. This CDR3 has 14 amino acids. The CDR3 DNA follows: TGTGCCAGCTCACCTCACGTCGGGTACAATGAGCAGTTCTTC. It codes for CASSPHVGYNEQFF.

The chain combines TRBV7-9 with TRBJ2-2; TRBD2 is a possible D gene (7 bases). CDR1 is SEHNR and CDR2 is FQNEAQ in the germline V gene (reference sequence). V lost 5 bases and J lost 4, with 17 bases in between. The CDR3 has 16 residues. Here the CDR3 reads CASSPIGGGSTGELFF. The CDR3 DNA sequence: TGTGCCAGCAGCCCCATCGGCGGGGGCTCCACCGGGGAGCTGTTTTTT.

The chain uses TRBV29-1 and TRBJ2-5; D is perhaps TRBD1 (7 bases). V was cut by 8 bases and J by 5 bases, with 12 bases left in between. From germline, CDR1 is SQVTM and CDR2 ANQGSEA. The length of the CDR3 is 11 residues. The CDR3 spells CSLAGGETQYF. CDR3 DNA: TGCAGCTTAGCAGGGGGGGAGACCCAGTACTTC.

With respect to this clone: The same CDR3 is also encoded by other DNA sequences in this sample. The V gene is TRBV4-3, the J gene TRBJ2-1, with D hard to call. The CDR3 sequence is 15 residues long. The germline V gene encodes CDR1 LGHNA and CDR2 YSLEER. V lost 1 base and J 0 bases, leaving 7 bases between the germline ends. CDR3 region: CASSQGGSSYNEQFF. In DNA, the CDR3 is TGCGCCAGCAGCCAAGGGGGAAGCTCCTACAATGAGCAGTTCTTC.

This chain joins TRBV9 and TRBJ1-1; 7 bases fit TRBD1. V was clipped by 4 bases and J by 1 base; unmatched bases: 7. The CDR3 runs to 15 residues. Germline V CDR1 and CDR2: SGDLS, YYNGEE. The chain's CDR3 is CASSFVSGGNTEAFF. CDR3 in DNA: TGTGCCAGCAGCTTTGTCTCAGGGGGGAACACTGAAGCTTTCTTT.

The J gene is TRBJ2-6, the V gene TRBV6-5; D possibly corresponds to TRBD2 (5 bases). Trimming stripped 8 bases from V and 1 base from J, with 12 bases between. This CDR3 region has 15 residues. Germline CDR1 and CDR2: MNHEY and SVGAGI. The CDR3 DNA is TGTGCCAGCCGCCTTGAGGGATCTGGGGCCAACGTCCTGACTTTC. This sequence encodes CASRLEGSGANVLTF.

CDR3 sequence reads: CASSADGQGFINEQFF. Here the CDR3 DNA reads TGTGCCAGCAGCGCAGATGGACAGGGGTTTATCAATGAGCAGTTCTTC. The rearrangement uses TRBV7-9 and TRBJ2-1; 9 bases are a match to TRBD1. Unmatched junction bases numbered 11, after V lost 5 bases and J lost 6 bases. CDR1 is SEHNR, CDR2 FQNEAQ, per germline (reference sequence). The CDR3 is 16 amino acids. Supplemented by reference TRBV7-9 and TRBJ2-1, the full variable domain reads DTGVSQNPRHKITKRGQNVTFRCDPISEHNRLYWYRQTLGQGPEFLTYFQNEAQLEKSRLLSDRFSAERPKGSFSTLEIQRTEQGDSAMYLCASSADGQGFINEQFFGPGTRLTVL.

The genes are TRBV6-1 and TRBJ2-1; D may match TRBD1 or TRBD2 (5 bases each). The CDR3 length is 14 residues. Germline values: CDR1 MNHNS, CDR2 SASEGT. Trimming took off 11 bases at V and 4 bases at J, with 18 bases between the two ends. The CDR3 is CAGRGAGSYNEQFF. For the CDR3, the DNA is TGTGCCGGACGGGGAGCAGGGTCTTACAATGAGCAGTTCTTC.

The J gene is TRBJ2-7, the V gene TRBV5-4; 11 positions agree with TRBD2. Germline V gene data show CDR1 as SGHNT and CDR2 as YYREEE (reference sequence). This CDR3 is built from 15 residues. The V segment lost 2 bases and the J segment 3 bases; nucleotides outside the gene matches: 4. CDR3 protein: CASSFAGTSGYEQYF. In nucleotides, the CDR3 is TGTGCCAGCAGCTTTGCGGGGACTAGCGGCTACGAGCAGTACTTC.

The genes are TRBV5-1 and TRBJ2-5; no clear D. Germline V gene sequence: CDR1 SGHRS, CDR2 YFSETQ. CDR3 length: 12 amino acids. Trimming removed 0 bases at V and 6 bases at J, with 6 bases between. The CDR3 nucleotides read TGCGCCAGCAGCTTGGATTTACAGACCCAGTACTTC. Encoded protein: CASSLDLQTQYF.

This chain connects TRBV2 to TRBJ2-1; possible D gene TRBD2, 6 bases. The germline V and J ends were trimmed by 8 bases and 0 bases, with 11 bases remaining between them. The length of the CDR3 is 14 residues. CDR1 SNHLY and CDR2 FYNNEI come from the germline V gene. As DNA, the CDR3 is TGTGCCAGCGGCCCCGGGAGCTCCTACAATGAGCAGTTCTTC. It is translated as CASGPGSSYNEQFF.

The chain links TRBV18 to TRBJ1-2, with 7 bases fitting TRBD1. Germline CDR1 is KGHSH and CDR2 is LQKENI. CDR3 size: 15 residues. The trim removed 6 bases at V and 3 bases at J, leaving 10 bases unmatched. The CDR3 DNA is TGTGCCAGCTCGGCCGGGACAGAGAACCACTATGGCTACACCTTC. Translated: CASSAGTENHYGYTF.

This rearrangement joins TRBV5-1 to TRBJ2-7, with 7 bases that match TRBD1. The CDR3 is 14 amino acids. Losses at the gene ends were 4 bases for V and 7 bases for J; bases not matched to a gene: 11. Germline assignment: CDR1 SGHRS and CDR2 YFSETQ. This CDR3 reads CASSRGQAIEEQYF. The CDR3, as DNA: TGCGCCAGCAGCCGTGGACAGGCCATTGAAGAGCAGTACTTC.

This clone was observed once. The chain couples TRBV30 to TRBJ2-2, with D uncertain. Looked up from germline, CDR1 is GTSNPN and CDR2 is SVGIG (reference sequence). The V and J ends lost 4 bases and 9 bases respectively, with 12 bases between them. The CDR3 consists of 12 residues. The CDR3 loop reads CAWKGSPRELFF. The CDR3 DNA reads TGTGCCTGGAAGGGAAGCCCCCGGGAGCTGTTTTTT.

This clone came up many times. The genes are TRBV7-8 and TRBJ2-2; the D gene is possibly TRBD1 (6 bases). V lost 2 bases and J 5 bases, leaving 15 bases between the germline ends. Germline-derived CDR1 and CDR2 are SGHVS and FQNEAQ. The CDR3 contains 16 residues. CDR3 nucleotide sequence: TGTGCCAGCAGCTTATCACCAGCCCAGGGGACCGGGGAGCTGTTTTTT. This translates into CASSLSPAQGTGELFF.

The chain employs TRBV19 and TRBJ2-5; 12 positions agree with TRBD1. Germline V gene data show CDR1 as LNHDA and CDR2 as SQIVND (reference sequence). This CDR3 region has 16 residues. V shed 0 bases and J 5 bases; nucleotides not matched to a gene: 4. The CDR3 loop reads CASSIDGTGGQETQYF. As DNA, the CDR3 is TGTGCCAGTAGTATAGATGGGACAGGGGGCCAGGAGACCCAGTACTTC.

The CDR3 bases are TGTGCCAGCAGCACCCCCCGGACAGGGGGCACTGGAAACACCATATATTTT. Its translation: CASSTPRTGGTGNTIYF. The chain employs TRBV7-9 and TRBJ1-3, with 11 nucleotides matching TRBD1. From germline, CDR1 is SEHNR and CDR2 FQNEAQ (reference sequence). Trimming removed 5 bases from V and 2 bases from J; junction bases left unmatched: 8. The CDR3 is 17 amino acids.

V gene TRBV5-1 combines with J gene TRBJ2-2; D perhaps matches TRBD2 (6 bases). The V end lost 1 base, the J end lost 3 bases, and 13 bases lay between the germline ends. Germline V CDR1 and CDR2: SGHRS, YFSETQ. This CDR3 is built from 16 residues. DNA for the CDR3: TGCGCCAGCAGCTTGCTAGCGCGGGTGGACACCGGGGAGCTGTTTTTT. Encoded protein: CASSLLARVDTGELFF.

This chain connects TRBV6-4 to TRBJ2-7; TRBD2 aligns across 7 bases. Germline loops: CDR1 MRHNA, CDR2 SNTAGT. CDR3 length equals 15 residues. After removal of 5 bases from V and 1 base from J, the junction contained 8 bases not matched to a gene. CDR3 DNA sequence: TGTGCCAGCAGTTCGGAGTGGGGGGGGTCCTACGAGCAGTACTTC. It yields the protein CASSSEWGGSYEQYF.

V usage is TRBV7-6 and J usage is TRBJ2-1, with D possibly being TRBD2 (5 bases). From germline, CDR1 is SGHVS and CDR2 FNYEAQ. This CDR3 contains 13 residues. Between the trimmed V and J ends, which lost 2 bases and 5 bases, there was a span of 7 bases. The CDR3 nucleotides read TGTGCCAGCAGCTTAACTAGACACAATGAGCAGTTCTTC. Translating it yields CASSLTRHNEQFF. Full variable domain (rest looked up from reference TRBV7-6 and TRBJ2-1): GAGVSQSPRYKVTKRGQDVALRCDPISGHVSLYWYRQALGQGPEFLTYFNYEAQQDKSGLPNDRFSAERPEGSISTLTIQRTEQRDSAMYRCASSLTRHNEQFFGPGTRLTVL.

This sequence joins TRBV28 and TRBJ1-2; the match to TRBD1 covers 8 bases. Germline CDR1 reads MDHEN; CDR2 reads SYDVKM. Trimming removed 3 bases from V and 4 bases from J; junction bases left unmatched: 10. The CDR3 extends over 16 amino acids. CDR3 region: CASSFPQTGVSYGYTF. The CDR3, as DNA: TGTGCCAGCAGTTTTCCCCAGACAGGGGTGAGCTATGGCTACACCTTC.

V is TRBV2 and J is TRBJ1-6; a possible D gene is TRBD1 (6 bases). Trimming removed 6 bases at V and 6 bases at J, with 12 bases between. The V gene's germline CDR1 is SNHLY and CDR2 FYNNEI. The CDR3 spans 14 residues. The CDR3 region is CASRYRAGNSPLHF. CDR3 bases: TGTGCCAGCAGATACAGGGCGGGTAATTCACCCCTCCACTTT. Using reference TRBV2 and TRBJ1-6 for the parts outside the CDR3, the full variable domain is EPEVTQTPSHQVTQMGQEVILRCVPISNHLYFYWYRQILGQKVEFLVSFYNNEISEKSEIFDDQFSVERPDGSNFTLKIRSTKLEDSAMYFCASRYRAGNSPLHFGNGTRLTVT.

The chain links TRBV4-3 to TRBJ2-5; D could derive from TRBD1 or TRBD2 (5 bases each). V was shortened by 1 base and J by 4 bases, with 13 bases between the two germline ends. Germline CDR1 LGHNA, CDR2 YSLEER. This CDR3 has 15 amino acids. The CDR3 DNA reads as TGCGCCAGCAGCCAAGGGAACGAGGGGCCAGAGACCCAGTACTTC. Its translation is CASSQGNEGPETQYF.